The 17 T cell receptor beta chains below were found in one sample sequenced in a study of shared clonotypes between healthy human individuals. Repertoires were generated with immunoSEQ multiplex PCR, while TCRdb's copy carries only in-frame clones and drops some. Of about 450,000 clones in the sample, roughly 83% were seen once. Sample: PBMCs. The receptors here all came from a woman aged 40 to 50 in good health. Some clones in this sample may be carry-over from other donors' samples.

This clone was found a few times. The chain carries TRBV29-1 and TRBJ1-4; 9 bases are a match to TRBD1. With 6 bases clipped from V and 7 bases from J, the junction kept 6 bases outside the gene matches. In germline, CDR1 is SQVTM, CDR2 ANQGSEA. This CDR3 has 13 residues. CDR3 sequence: CSVAGQGSEKLFF. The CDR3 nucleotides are TGCAGCGTAGCGGGACAGGGAAGTGAAAAACTGTTTTTT.

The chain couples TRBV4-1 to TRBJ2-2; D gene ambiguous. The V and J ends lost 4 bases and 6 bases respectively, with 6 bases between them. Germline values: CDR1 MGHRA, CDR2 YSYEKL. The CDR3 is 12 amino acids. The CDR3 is CASSPRSGELFF. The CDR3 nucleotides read TGCGCCAGCAGCCCCCGCTCCGGGGAGCTGTTTTTT.

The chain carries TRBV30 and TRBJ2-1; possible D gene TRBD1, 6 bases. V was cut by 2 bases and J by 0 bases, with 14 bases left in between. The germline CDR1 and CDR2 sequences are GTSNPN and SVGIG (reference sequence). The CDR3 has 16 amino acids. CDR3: CAWSSPTGISYNEQFF. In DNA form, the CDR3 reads TGTGCCTGGAGTAGTCCGACAGGTATCTCCTACAATGAGCAGTTCTTC.

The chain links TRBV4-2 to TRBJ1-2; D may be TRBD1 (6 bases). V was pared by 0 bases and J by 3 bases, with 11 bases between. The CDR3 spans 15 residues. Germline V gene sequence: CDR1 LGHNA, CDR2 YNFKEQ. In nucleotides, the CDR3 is TGTGCCAGCAGCCAAGATCCAGGGGATGACTATGGCTACACCTTC. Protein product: CASSQDPGDDYGYTF.

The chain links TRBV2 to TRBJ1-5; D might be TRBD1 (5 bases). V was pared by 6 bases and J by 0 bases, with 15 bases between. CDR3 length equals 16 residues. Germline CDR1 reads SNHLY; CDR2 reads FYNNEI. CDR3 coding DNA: TGTGCCAGCAGAACCGGGGTGGGGGGTAGCAATCAGCCCCAGCATTTT. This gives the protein CASRTGVGGSNQPQHF.

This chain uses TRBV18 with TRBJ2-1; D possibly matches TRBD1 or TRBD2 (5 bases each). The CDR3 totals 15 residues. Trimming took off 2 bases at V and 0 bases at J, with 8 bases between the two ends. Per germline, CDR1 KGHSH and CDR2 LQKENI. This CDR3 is CASSPSGSSYNEQFF. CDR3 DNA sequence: TGTGCCAGCTCACCATCAGGGAGCTCCTACAATGAGCAGTTCTTC.

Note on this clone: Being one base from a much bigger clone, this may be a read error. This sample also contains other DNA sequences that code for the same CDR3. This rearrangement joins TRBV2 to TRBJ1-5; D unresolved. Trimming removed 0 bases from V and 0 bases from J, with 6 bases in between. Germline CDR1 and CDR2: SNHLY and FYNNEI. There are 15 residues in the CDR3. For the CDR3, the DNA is TGTGCCAGCAGTGAAGCGCTAGGTAGCAATCAGCCCCAGCATTTT. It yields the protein CASSEALGSNQPQHF.

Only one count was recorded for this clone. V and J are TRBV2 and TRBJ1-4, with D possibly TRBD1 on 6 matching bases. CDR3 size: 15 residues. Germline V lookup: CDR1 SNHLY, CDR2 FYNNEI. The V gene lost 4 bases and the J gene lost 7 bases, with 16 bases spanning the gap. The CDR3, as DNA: TGTGCCAGCAGTGCGTTACAGGGATCCAGTGAAAAACTGTTTTTT. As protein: CASSALQGSSEKLFF.

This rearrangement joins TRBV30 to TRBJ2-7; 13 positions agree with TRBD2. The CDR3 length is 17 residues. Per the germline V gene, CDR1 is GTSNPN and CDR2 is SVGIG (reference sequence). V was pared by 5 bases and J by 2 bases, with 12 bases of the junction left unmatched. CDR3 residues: CAWDPGLAGSGTYEQYF. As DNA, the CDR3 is TGTGCCTGGGACCCGGGACTAGCGGGATCGGGCACCTACGAGCAGTACTTC.

Written as DNA, the CDR3 is TGTGCCAGCAGCCAAGAGGTAGGGGGCTACACTGAAGCTTTCTTT. Translation gives CASSQEVGGYTEAFF. The V gene is TRBV4-2, the J gene TRBJ1-1; 7 nucleotides line up with TRBD1. V trimming: 0 bases; J trimming: 3 bases; junction bases outside the gene matches: 4. The CDR3 loop spans 15 amino acids. Germline V gene lookup returns CDR1 LGHNA and CDR2 YNFKEQ.

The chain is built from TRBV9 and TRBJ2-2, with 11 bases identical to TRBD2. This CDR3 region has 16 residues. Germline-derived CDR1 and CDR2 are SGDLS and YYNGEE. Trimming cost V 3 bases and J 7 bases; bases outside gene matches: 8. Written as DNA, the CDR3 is TGTGCCAGCAGCGGGAGACTAGCGGGACGAGTCGGGGAGCTGTTTTTT. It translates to CASSGRLAGRVGELFF.

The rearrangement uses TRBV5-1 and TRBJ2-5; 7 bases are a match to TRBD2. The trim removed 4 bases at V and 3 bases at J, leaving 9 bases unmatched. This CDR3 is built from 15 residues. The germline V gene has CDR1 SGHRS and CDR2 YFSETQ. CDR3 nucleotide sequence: TGCGCCAGCAGCCTGACCGGGACTATAGAAGAGACCCAGTACTTC. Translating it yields CASSLTGTIEETQYF.

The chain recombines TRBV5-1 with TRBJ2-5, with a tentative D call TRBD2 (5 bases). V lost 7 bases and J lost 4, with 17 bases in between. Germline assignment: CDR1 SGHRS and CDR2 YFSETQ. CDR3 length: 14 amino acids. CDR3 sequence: CASSTALRGETQYF. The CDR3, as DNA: TGCGCCAGCTCAACAGCCCTACGGGGAGAGACCCAGTACTTC.

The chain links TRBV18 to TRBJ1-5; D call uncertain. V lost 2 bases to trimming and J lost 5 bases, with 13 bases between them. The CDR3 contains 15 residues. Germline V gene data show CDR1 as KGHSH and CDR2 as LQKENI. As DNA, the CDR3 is TGTGCCAGCTCACCATTGGGCAATCCGTATCAGCCCCAGCATTTT. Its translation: CASSPLGNPYQPQHF.

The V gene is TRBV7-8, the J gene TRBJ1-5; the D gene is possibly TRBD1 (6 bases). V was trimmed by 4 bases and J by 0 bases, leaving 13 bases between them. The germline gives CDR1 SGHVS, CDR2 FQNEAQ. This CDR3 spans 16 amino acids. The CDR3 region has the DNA TGTGCCAGCAGCTCTCAGGGGTCCACTAGCAATCAGCCCCAGCATTTT. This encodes CASSSQGSTSNQPQHF.

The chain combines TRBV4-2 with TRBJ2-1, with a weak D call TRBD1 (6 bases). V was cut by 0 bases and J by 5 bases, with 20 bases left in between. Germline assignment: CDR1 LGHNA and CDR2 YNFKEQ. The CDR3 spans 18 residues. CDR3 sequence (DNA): TGTGCCAGCAGCCAAGATAAGGGGACCGGGACACTGAACAATGAGCAGTTCTTC. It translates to CASSQDKGTGTLNNEQFF.

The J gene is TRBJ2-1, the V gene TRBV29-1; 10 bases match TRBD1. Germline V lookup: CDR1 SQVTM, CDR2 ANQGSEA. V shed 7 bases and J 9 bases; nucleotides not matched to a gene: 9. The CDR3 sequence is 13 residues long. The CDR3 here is CSDRTGGIFEQFF. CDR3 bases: TGCAGCGACCGGACAGGGGGAATATTTGAGCAGTTCTTC.